This TCR beta chain was found in a study of cytomegalovirus exposure and HLA in healthy donors. Regarding the study as a whole: Researchers left out some V segments, among them TRBV6-2 and TRBV6-3, as indistinguishable. In most subjects, TCR beta sequences reportedly gave accurate predictions of HLA-A and HLA-B alleles. V- and J-gene trimming in TCR beta was tied to a missense DCLRE1C variant by an analysis performed later.

Primers: 60 Vbeta forward and 13 Jbeta reverse. The authors' processing: Unique TCR beta chains totaled 65 million to 95 million in a later count, with approximately 10 million of them shared. The data were produced by immunoSEQ multiplex PCR, yet TCRdb's version contains in-frame clones alone and is incomplete. V and J calls and clone size are copied from that table; D and trimming were computed from the DNA. The repertoire holds 160,000 or so clones, with about 77% as singletons. Concerning this clone itself: Its specificity is not known.

Trimming pared 1 base from V and 2 bases from J, leaving 8 bases between. Per germline, CDR1 MNHEY and CDR2 SMNVEV (reference sequence). This CDR3 region has 14 residues. The sequenced sample consisted of PBMCs. This clonotype was sampled from a young man in good health and CMV-seronegative. This chain connects TRBV27 to TRBJ2-5; no definite D call. CDR3 protein: CASSLLGKQETQYF. The CDR3 coding sequence is TGTGCCAGCAGTTTATTGGGCAAGCAAGAGACCCAGTACTTC.